This passage covers 13 T cell receptor beta chains from one sample sequenced in a study of low-dose radiotherapy and immunotherapy resistance in tumors. The time point denotes: before trial treatment. First-strand cDNA used TRAV- and TRBV-specific primers, covering alpha and beta chains. The PCR that amplified TCRs ran for approximately 20 cycles, relying on a constant-region primer and a V-primer adapter. TCRdb re-called the reads through MiXCR, storing one row per CDR3 protein. The profile shows tens of thousands of distinct CDR3 sequences, roughly 30% of them singletons. The material was PBMCs, obtained before treatment. These receptors all come from a male donor with gallbladder cancer.

The rearrangement joins TRBV19 to TRBJ2-1; 9 bases agree with TRBD2. Trimming cost V 5 bases and J 8 bases; bases outside gene matches: 13. The germline CDR1 and CDR2 sequences are LNHDA and SQIVND (reference sequence). The CDR3 is 16 amino acids. In nucleotides, the CDR3 is TGTGCCAGTAGTGAGGAGGGAGCGGGAGGTCCCTATGAGCAGTTCTTC. Its translation is CASSEEGAGGPYEQFF.

This clonotype is medium-sized by share. The CDR3 DNA sequence: TGTGCCAGCAGTTCGGACCCGAGGCCAGAGACCCAGTACTTC. It translates to CASSSDPRPETQYF. V is TRBV12-3 or TRBV12-4 and J is TRBJ2-5; D gene ambiguous. The V end was cut by 4 bases, the J end by 4 bases, with 13 bases between. The CDR3 is made up of 14 amino acids.

This clonotype was seen ten or more times. The chain links TRBV27 to TRBJ2-7; tentatively, D is TRBD1 (6 bases). In germline, CDR1 is MNHEY, CDR2 SMNVEV (reference sequence). Trimming took 2 bases from V and 6 from J, leaving 8 bases between them. This CDR3 region has 12 residues. DNA for the CDR3: TGTGCCAGCAGTTTAACAGGGTCCGAGCAGTACTTC. Its protein is CASSLTGSEQYF.

Details on this clonotype: The junction shows a germline mismatch at one end, possibly a read error. V and J are TRBV7-6 and TRBJ2-1, with 10 bases fitting TRBD2. The CDR3 loop spans 14 amino acids. Germline V lookup: CDR1 SGHVS, CDR2 FNYEAQ. The DNA of the CDR3 is TGTACCAGCAGCTTTGAACTAGCGGGGAATGAGCAGTGCTTC. Translated, it gives CTSSFELAGNEQCF. The full variable domain, its missing parts supplied by reference TRBV7-6 and TRBJ2-1, is GAGVSQSPRYKVTKRGQDVALRCDPISGHVSLYWYRQALGQGPEFLTYFNYEAQQDKSGLPNDRFSAERPEGSISTLTIQRTEQRDSAMYRCTSSFELAGNEQCFGPGTRLTVL.

Concerning this clonotype: It differs at one base from a far larger clone, so likely a read error. V and J are TRBV28 and TRBJ2-1, with D hard to call. Trimming cost V 2 bases and J 10 bases, with 18 bases left between them. Germline CDR1 MDHEN, CDR2 SYDVKM. CDR3 size: 15 residues. The CDR3, as DNA: TGTGCCAGCAGTTTAACACAGCCCACTACCTACGAGCAGTTCTTC. This sequence encodes CASSLTQPTTYEQFF.

The rearrangement links TRBV5-1 to TRBJ2-1, with 8 bases lining up with TRBD2. Unmatched junction bases numbered 9, after V lost 4 bases and J lost 3 bases. Germline V gene lookup returns CDR1 SGHRS and CDR2 YFSETQ. The CDR3 length is 16 residues. The CDR3 sequence: CASSPGRAGDYNEQFF. The CDR3 DNA is TGCGCCAGCAGCCCTGGGCGAGCGGGGGACTACAATGAGCAGTTCTTC. Full variable domain (outside the CDR3, taken from reference TRBV5-1 and TRBJ2-1): KAGVTQTPRYLIKTRGQQVTLSCSPISGHRSVSWYQQTPGQGLQFLFEYFSETQRNKGNFPGRFSGRQFSNSRSEMNVSTLELGDSALYLCASSPGRAGDYNEQFFGPGTRLTVL.

By sample fraction, this clonotype is medium-sized (0.01 to 0.1%). The genes are TRBV5-3 and TRBJ2-7; D might be TRBD1 or TRBD2, each matching 8 bases. TRBV5-3 belongs to the ORF category, with a function that is uncertain. The CDR3 is 15 residues long. Trimming removed 8 bases from V and 4 bases from J, with 22 bases in between. The CDR3 region is CASSGGQAELYEQYF. Here the CDR3 DNA reads TGTGCCAGCAGCGGGGGACAGGCTGAACTTTACGAGCAGTACTTC.

This clonotype was seen repeatedly, ten times or more. The chain joins TRBV20-1 to TRBJ2-1, with a weak D call TRBD1 (5 bases). This CDR3 comprises 11 residues. The ends were cut back, 7 bases at V and 4 bases at J, with 8 bases in the middle. Germline V gives CDR1 DFQATT, CDR2 SNEGSKA (reference sequence). Written as DNA, the CDR3 is TGCAGTGGCAGGGTTTACAATGAGCAGTTCTTC. It specifies CSGRVYNEQFF.

The chain couples TRBV5-1 to TRBJ1-1; TRBD1 agrees at 7 bases. Germline CDR1 SGHRS, CDR2 YFSETQ. The V gene end was trimmed by 0 bases and the J gene end by 5 bases; junction bases not matched to a gene: 7. CDR3 length: 15 amino acids. The CDR3 DNA reads as TGCGCCAGCAGCTTGGGCCAGACAGGGCTTACTGAAGCTTTCTTT. Translated, it gives CASSLGQTGLTEAFF.

This clonotype was recorded a few times. Here the CDR3 reads CASSQVKGTAVYEQYF. Written as DNA, the CDR3 is TGCGCCAGCAGCCAAGTCAAGGGGACAGCCGTCTACGAGCAGTACTTC. The gene calls are TRBV4-1 and TRBJ2-7, with 7 positions matching TRBD1. CDR3 size: 16 residues. Trimming removed 1 base from V and 3 bases from J; junction bases left unmatched: 9. Germline V CDR1 and CDR2: MGHRA, YSYEKL.

The sample holds a few counts of this clonotype. The DNA is left out, because the CDR3 cannot be placed on it with certainty; the CDR3 is given as TCRdb lists it. The chain has TRBV6-2 or TRBV6-3 and TRBJ1-4. From its first to its last residue, the CDR3 has 17 amino acids. The V gene's germline CDR1 is MNHEY and CDR2 SVGEGT. The CDR3 loop reads CASSDYLVTTNEKLFFF.

The gene calls are TRBV29-1 and TRBJ2-7; the D gene could be TRBD1 or TRBD2 (5 bases each). Germline CDR1 reads SQVTM; CDR2 reads ANQGSEA. The V end was cut by 2 bases, the J end by 6 bases, with 17 bases between. There are 14 residues in the CDR3. The CDR3 DNA reads as TGCAGCGTTGAAATACGGGGCAGGGCGAGCGAGCAGTACTTC. This gives the protein CSVEIRGRASEQYF.

This clonotype was seen ten or more times. V gene TRBV2 combines with J gene TRBJ2-7; TRBD1 matches 8 bases. The trim removed 6 bases at V and 2 bases at J, leaving 3 bases unmatched. The CDR3 consists of 13 residues. Germline V CDR1 and CDR2: SNHLY, FYNNEI. In nucleotides, the CDR3 is TGTGCCAGCAGAGACAGGGGCCCCTACGAGCAGTACTTC. Encoded protein: CASRDRGPYEQYF.